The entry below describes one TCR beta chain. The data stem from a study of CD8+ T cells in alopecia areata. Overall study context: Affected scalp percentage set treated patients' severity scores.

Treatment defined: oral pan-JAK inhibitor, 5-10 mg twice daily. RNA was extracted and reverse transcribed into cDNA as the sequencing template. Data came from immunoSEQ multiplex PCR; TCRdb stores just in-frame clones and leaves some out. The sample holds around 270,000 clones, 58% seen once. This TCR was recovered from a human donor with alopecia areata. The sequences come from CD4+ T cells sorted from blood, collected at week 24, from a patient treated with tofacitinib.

CDR3 region: CASSQVGNLGQGLAYEQYF. The CDR3 DNA reads TGTGCCAGCAGCCAAGTCGGGAACCTAGGGCAGGGCCTTGCCTACGAGCAGTACTTC. The rearrangement links TRBV14 to TRBJ2-7; D may correspond to TRBD1 or TRBD2 (5 bases each). Germline-derived CDR1 and CDR2 are SGHDN and FVKESK. There are 19 residues in the CDR3. V lost 1 base and J lost 2, with 24 bases in between. The full variable domain, completed using reference TRBV14 and TRBJ2-7, is EAGVTQFPSHSVIEKGQTVTLRCDPISGHDNLYWYRRVMGKEIKFLLHFVKESKQDESGMPNNRFLAERTGGTYSTLKVQPAELEDSGVYFCASSQVGNLGQGLAYEQYFGPGTRLTVT.